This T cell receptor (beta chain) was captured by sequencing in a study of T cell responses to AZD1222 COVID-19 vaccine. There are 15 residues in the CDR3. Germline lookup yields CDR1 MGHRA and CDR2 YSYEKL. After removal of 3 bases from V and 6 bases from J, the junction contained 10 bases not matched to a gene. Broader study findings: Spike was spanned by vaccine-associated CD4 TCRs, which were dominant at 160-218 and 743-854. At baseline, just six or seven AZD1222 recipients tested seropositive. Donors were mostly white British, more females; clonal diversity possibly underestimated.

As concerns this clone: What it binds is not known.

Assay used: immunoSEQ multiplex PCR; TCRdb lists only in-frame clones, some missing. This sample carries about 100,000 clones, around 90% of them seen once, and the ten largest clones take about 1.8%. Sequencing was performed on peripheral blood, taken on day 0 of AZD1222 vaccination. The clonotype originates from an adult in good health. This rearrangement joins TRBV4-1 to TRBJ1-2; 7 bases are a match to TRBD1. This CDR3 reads CASSQPDRAQHGYTF. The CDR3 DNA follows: TGCGCCAGCAGCCAGCCCGACAGGGCCCAGCATGGCTACACCTTC.